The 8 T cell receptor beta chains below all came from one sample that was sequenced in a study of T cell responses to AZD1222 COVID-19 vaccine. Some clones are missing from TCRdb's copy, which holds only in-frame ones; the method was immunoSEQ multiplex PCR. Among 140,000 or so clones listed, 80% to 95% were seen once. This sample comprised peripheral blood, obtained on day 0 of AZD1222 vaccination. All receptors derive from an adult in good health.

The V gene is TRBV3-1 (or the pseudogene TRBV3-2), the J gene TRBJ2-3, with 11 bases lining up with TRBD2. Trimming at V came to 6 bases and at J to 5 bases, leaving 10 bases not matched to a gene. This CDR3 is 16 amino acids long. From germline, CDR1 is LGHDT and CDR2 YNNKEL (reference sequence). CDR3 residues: CASSHSGRAVGDTQYF. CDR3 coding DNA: TGTGCCAGCAGTCATAGCGGGAGGGCCGTAGGAGATACGCAGTATTTT.

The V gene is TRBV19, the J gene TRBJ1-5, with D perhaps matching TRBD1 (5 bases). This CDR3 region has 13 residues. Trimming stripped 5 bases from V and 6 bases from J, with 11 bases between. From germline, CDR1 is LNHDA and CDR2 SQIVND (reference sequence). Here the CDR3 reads CASSAGVTQPQHF. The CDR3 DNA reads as TGTGCCAGTAGTGCGGGGGTGACTCAGCCCCAGCATTTT.

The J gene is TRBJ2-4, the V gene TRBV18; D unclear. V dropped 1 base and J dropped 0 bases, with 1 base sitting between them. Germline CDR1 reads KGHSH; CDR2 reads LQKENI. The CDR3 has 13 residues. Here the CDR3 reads CASSPLAKNIQYF. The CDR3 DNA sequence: TGTGCCAGCTCACCACTAGCCAAAAACATTCAGTACTTC.

As DNA, the CDR3 is TGTGCCAGCCAGCTTCAGGGGAAGAACACCGGGGAGCTGTTTTTT. This encodes CASQLQGKNTGELFF. The chain couples TRBV28 to TRBJ2-2; weak D call: TRBD1 (6 bases). Trimming removed 8 bases at V and 1 base at J, with 14 bases between. This CDR3 is 15 amino acids long. Germline assignment: CDR1 MDHEN and CDR2 SYDVKM.

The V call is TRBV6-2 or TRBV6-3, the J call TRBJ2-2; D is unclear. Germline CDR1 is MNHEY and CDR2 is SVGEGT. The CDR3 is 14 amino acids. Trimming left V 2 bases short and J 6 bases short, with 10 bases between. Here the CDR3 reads CASSYGREPGELFF. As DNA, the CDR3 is TGTGCCAGCAGTTACGGGCGTGAACCCGGGGAGCTGTTTTTT.

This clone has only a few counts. Here the CDR3 DNA reads TGTGCCATCACCCCGGGGGACTCCTACGAGCAGTACTTC. Its translation: CAITPGDSYEQYF. The chain is built from TRBV7-9 and TRBJ2-7; tentative D call: TRBD2 (6 bases). V was pared by 10 bases and J by 0 bases, with 13 bases between. CDR1 and CDR2 from the germline V gene are SEHNR and FQNEAQ (reference sequence). This CDR3 has 13 amino acids.

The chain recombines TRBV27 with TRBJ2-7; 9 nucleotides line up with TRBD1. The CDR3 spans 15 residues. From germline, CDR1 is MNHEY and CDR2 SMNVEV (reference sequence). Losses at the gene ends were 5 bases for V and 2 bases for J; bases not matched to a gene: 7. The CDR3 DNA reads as TGTGCCAGCAGTCCCGAACAGGGGGCTGCCTACGAGCAGTACTTC. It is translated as CASSPEQGAAYEQYF.

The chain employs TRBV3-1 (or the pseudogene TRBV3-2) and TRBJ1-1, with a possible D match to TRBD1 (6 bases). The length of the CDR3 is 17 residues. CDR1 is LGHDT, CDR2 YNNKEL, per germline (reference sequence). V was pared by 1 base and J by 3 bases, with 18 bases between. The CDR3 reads CASSQGGGRLEHTEAFF. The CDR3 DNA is TGTGCCAGCAGCCAAGGGGGGGGCCGCCTCGAACACACTGAAGCTTTCTTT.